This T cell receptor beta chain appears in the sequencing data of a study of monozygotic twins with inflammatory bowel disease. Worth noting for this clonotype: Its antigen is unknown.

Study results and limitations: Discordant twins had repertoire similarity that did not differ from that of concordant twins, possibly from limited power. By inverse Simpson index, TCRbeta diversity was lower in IBD patients than in healthy co-twins.

Investigators made cDNA in eight separate reactions per sample. Both the TCRalpha cDNA and the TCRbeta cDNA were taken through two nested PCRs, lasting approximately 16 and 9 cycles. TCRdb re-called the 5' RACE reads and shows each CDR3 protein once, DNA omitted. The ten top clones account for 2% to 2.5%, within a sample of 120,000 to 150,000 distinct CDR3 sequences. CDR3 size: 16 residues. The germline gives CDR1 SGHKS, CDR2 YYEKEE (reference sequence). Material: blood. The receptor comes from a human donor with ulcerative colitis or Crohn's disease, or a healthy co-twin of an affected twin (not recorded which). The V call is TRBV5-5, the J call TRBJ1-5; TCRdb outputs TRBD1, but without DNA this stays unchecked. CDR3 amino acids: CASSPGDFSLNQPQHF.